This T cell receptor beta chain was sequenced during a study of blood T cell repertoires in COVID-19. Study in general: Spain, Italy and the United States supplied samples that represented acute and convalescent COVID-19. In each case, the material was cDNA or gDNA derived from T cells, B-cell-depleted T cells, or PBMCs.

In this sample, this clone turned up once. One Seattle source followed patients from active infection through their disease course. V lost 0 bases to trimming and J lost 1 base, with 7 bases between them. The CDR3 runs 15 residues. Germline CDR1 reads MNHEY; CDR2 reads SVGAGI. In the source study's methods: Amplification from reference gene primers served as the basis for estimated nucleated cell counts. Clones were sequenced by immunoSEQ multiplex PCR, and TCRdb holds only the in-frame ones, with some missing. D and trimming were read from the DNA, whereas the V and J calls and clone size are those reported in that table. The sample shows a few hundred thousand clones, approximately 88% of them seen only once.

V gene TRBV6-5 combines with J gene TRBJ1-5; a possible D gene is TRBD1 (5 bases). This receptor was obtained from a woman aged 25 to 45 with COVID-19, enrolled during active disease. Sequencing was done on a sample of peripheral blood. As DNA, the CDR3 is TGTGCCAGCAGTTACTCGCGACAGAGCAATCAGCCCCAGCATTTT. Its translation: CASSYSRQSNQPQHF.